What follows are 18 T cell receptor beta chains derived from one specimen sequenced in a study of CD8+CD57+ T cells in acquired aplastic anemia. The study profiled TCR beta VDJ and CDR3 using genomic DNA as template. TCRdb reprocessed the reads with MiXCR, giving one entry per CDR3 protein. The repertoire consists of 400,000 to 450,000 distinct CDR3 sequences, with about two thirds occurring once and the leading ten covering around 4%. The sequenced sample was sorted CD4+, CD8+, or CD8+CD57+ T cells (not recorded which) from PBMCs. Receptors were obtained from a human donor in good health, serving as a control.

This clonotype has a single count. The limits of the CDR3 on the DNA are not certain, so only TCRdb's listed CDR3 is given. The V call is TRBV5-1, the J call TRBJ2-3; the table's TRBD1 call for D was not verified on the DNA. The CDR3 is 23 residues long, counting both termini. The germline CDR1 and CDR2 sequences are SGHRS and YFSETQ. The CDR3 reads CASSHEHRSIYLCSVGTGDTQYF.

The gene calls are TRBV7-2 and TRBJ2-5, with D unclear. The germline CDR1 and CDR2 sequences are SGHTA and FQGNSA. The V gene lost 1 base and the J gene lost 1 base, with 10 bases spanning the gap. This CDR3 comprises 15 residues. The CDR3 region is CASSLELVFQETQYF. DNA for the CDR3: TGTGCCAGCAGCTTAGAGCTAGTCTTCCAAGAGACCCAGTACTTC.

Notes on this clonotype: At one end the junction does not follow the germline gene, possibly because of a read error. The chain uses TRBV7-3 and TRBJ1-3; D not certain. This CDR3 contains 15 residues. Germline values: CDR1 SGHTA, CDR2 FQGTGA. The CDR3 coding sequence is TGTGCCAGCAGCTTACATGGGCTCGGTGTAAACACGATATATTTT. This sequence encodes CASSLHGLGVNTIYF.

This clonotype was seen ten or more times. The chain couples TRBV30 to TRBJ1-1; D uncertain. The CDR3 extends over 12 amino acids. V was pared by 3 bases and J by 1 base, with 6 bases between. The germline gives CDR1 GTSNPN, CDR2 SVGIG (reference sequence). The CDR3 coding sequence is TGTGCCTGGAGGCCAGAGAACACTGAAGCTTTCTTT. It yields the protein CAWRPENTEAFF. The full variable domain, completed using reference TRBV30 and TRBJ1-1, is SQTIHQWPATLVQPVGSPLSLECTVEGTSNPNLYWYRQAAGRGLQLLFYSVGIGQISSEVPQNLSASRPQDRQFILSSKKLLLSDSGFYLCAWRPENTEAFFGQGTRLTVV.

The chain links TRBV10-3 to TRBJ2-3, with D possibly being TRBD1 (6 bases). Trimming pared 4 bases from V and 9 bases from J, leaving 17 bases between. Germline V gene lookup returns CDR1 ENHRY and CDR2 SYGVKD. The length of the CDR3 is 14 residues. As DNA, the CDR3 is TGTGCCATCAGTGCCGAAATAACAGGGAGAACGCAGTATTTT. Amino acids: CAISAEITGRTQYF.

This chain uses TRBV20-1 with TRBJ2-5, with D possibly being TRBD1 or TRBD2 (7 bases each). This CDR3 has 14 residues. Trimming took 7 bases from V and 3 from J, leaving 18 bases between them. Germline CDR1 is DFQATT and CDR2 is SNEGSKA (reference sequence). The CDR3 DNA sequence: TGCAGTGGCCAGGGGGGGGCAGGTAAAGAGACCCAGTACTTC. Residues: CSGQGGAGKETQYF.

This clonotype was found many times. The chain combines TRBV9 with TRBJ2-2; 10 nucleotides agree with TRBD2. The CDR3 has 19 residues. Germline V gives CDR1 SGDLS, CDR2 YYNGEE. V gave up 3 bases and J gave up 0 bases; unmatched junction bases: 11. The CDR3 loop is CASSARSLAGGTNTGELFF. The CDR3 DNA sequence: TGTGCCAGCAGCGCCCGATCCTTAGCGGGGGGCACGAACACCGGGGAGCTGTTTTTT.

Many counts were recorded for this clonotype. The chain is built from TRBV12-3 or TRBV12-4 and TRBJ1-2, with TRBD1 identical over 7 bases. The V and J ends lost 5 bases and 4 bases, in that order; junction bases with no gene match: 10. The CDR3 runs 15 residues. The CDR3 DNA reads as TGTGCCAGCAGTCCAGGGGACAGTTTCTTCTATGGCTACACCTTC. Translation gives CASSPGDSFFYGYTF.

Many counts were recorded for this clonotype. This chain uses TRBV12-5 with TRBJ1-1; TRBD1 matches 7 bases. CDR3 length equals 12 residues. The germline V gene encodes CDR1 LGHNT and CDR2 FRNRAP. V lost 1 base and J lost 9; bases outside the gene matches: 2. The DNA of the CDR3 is TGTGCTAGTGGTTTGGGACAGGGACAAGCTTTCTTT. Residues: CASGLGQGQAFF.

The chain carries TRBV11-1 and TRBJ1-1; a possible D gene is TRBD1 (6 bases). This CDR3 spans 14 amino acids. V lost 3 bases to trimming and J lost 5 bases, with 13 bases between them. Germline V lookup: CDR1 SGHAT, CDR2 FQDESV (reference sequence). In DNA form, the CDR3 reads TGTGCCAGCAGCTTCTCCCAGGGGCCAACTGAAGCTTTCTTT. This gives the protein CASSFSQGPTEAFF.

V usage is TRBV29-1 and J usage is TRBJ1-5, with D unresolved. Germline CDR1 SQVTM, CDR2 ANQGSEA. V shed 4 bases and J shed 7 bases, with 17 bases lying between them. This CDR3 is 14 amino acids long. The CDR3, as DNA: TGCAGCGTTGCGACGGCCAGCGTCAACCAGCCCCAGCATTTT. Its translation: CSVATASVNQPQHF.

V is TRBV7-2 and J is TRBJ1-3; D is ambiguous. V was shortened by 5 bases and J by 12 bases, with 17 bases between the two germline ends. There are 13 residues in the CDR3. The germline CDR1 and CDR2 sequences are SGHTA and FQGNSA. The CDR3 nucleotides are TGTGCCAGCAGCCTCCGGGGAATGGTGAACATATATTTT. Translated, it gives CASSLRGMVNIYF.

This CDR3 reads CSASQPQADTQYF. CDR3 DNA sequence: TGCAGTGCTAGCCAGCCCCAAGCAGATACGCAGTATTTT. The chain employs TRBV20-1 and TRBJ2-3; D not resolved. The CDR3 totals 13 residues. Trimming shortened V by 3 bases and J by 4 bases, and 11 bases separated the two germline ends. The V gene's germline CDR1 is DFQATT and CDR2 SNEGSKA (reference sequence).

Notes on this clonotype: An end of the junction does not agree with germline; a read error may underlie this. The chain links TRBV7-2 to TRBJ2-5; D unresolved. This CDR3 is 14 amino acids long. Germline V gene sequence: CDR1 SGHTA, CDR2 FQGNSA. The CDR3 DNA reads TGTGCCACCAGCAGAGACAATCCGCAAGAGACCCAGTACTTC. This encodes CATSRDNPQETQYF.

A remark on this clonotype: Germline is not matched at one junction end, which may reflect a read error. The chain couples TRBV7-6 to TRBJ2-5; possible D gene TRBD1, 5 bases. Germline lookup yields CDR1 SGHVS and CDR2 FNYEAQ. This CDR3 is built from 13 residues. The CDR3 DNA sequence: TGTGCCAGCAGCTTGTGGCCGCCTGGGGCCAAGGACTTC. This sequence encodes CASSLWPPGAKDF.

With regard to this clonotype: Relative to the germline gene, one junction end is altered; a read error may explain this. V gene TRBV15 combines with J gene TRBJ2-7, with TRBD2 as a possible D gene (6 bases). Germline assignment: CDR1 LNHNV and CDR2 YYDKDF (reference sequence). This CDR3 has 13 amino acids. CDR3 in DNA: TGTGCCAGCAGCATTGCGGGGAACTATGAGCAGTACTTC. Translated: CASSIAGNYEQYF.

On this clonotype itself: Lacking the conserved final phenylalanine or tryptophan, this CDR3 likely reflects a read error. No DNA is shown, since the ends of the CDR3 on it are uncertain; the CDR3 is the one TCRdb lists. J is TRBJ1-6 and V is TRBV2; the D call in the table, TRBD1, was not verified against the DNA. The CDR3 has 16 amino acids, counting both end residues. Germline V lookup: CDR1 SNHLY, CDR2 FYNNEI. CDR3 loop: CASSATGEAEAFLGQG.

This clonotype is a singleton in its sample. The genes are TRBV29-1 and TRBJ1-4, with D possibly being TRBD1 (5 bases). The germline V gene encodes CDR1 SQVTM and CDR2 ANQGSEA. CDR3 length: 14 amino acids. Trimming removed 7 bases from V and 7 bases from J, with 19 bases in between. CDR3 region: CSASAGRKAEKLFF. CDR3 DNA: TGCAGCGCTTCGGCGGGACGGAAGGCTGAAAAACTGTTTTTT. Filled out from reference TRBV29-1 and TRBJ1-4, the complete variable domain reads SAVISQKPSRDICQRGTSLTIQCQVDSQVTMMFWYRQQPGQSLTLIATANQGSEATYESGFVIDKFPISRPNLTFSTLTVSNMSPEDSSIYLCSASAGRKAEKLFFGSGTQLSVL.